The present entry profiles one T cell receptor beta chain with its context. Its antigen is currently not known. Qualities for individual bases were not recorded, and no much larger clone is one base off. These data originate in a study of beta chain features in type 1 diabetes (dated by TCRdb to about 2018). In terms of the full investigation: No differences in mean age, gender distribution, total cell number or subset yield were found between patients and healthy donors. A total of 100 million to 140 million sorted cells were examined across all samples, and the number of cells per subset was strongly correlated with RNA yield. Regulatory and stem cell-like memory subsets were isolated from only 8 patients and 8 healthy donors, whereas naive and central memory subsets came from all 30 or so donors. The study compared TCRB repertoires of sorted circulating CD4+ T cell subsets between recently diagnosed type 1 diabetes patients and matched healthy donors. The investigation overall reported the following: A moderate but significant shortening of TCRB CDR3 length was observed in type 1 diabetes patients in all four CD4+ subsets. Naive, central memory and regulatory TCRB repertoires appeared to be more similar among patients than among healthy donors. PCR might favor shorter templates, but patient and control samples were amplified and corrected together, so any skew would affect both groups equally. Because cDNA was sequenced instead of genomic DNA, activated cells with high expression could be over-represented, although the groups did not differ in activation or CD3 levels. Patients with type 1 diabetes made fewer insertions and deleted more nucleotides at VDJ recombination sites, implying thymic rearrangement abnormalities. HLA sub-analyses involved small numbers of individuals, so any influence of HLA type on TCRB rearrangement remained unresolved.

In the germline V gene, CDR1 corresponds to SGHVS and CDR2 to FQNEAQ. V has 8 bases trimmed and J has 7 bases trimmed; junction bases matching no gene number 8. The CDR3 covers 13 residues, taking in both the cysteine and the phenylalanine. Kept here is only the CDR3 DNA, which spans 39 bases and is read in frame from base 1. Each donor gave one peripheral blood draw, averaging approximately 0.12 L, which was collected into heparinised tubes. A BD FACSAria II and a panel including CD45RO, CCR7, CD25, CD127, CD95 and CD27 were used to sort naive, central memory, regulatory and stem cell-like memory CD4+ T cells. A purity above 98% was achieved for all sorted populations. Right away, PBMCs were isolated by Lymphoprep density gradient centrifugation and were stained directly, with no culture step. Samples were stained and sorted in pairs, with one healthy donor and one patient per experiment, so that batch effects were minimized.

The entire amount of isolated RNA was reverse transcribed using the High Capacity cDNA Reverse Transcription Kit, so the sequenced TCRB transcripts were expressed ones. Deep immunoSEQ sequencing was performed on naive, central memory and regulatory T cell samples, with an average of approximately 4 million total reads per sample. Sorted cells were lysed in RLT buffer, and RNA was extracted using DNase-treated RNeasy Micro or Mini kits according to cell number. Each cell subset was processed separately to prevent cross-contamination, with patient and healthy donor samples processed together. Using the immunoSEQ multiplex PCR, TCRB sequences were amplified from cDNA into 87-bp fragments spanning the CDR3 region. Amplicons were sequenced on the Illumina HiSeq platform. The paper's processing steps were these. PCR bias was corrected computationally using synthetic template baselines, and reads within Hamming distance 2 were collapsed, with unmergeable singletons discarded. By aligning reads against IMGT, V, D and J genes, CDR3 length, and insertions or deletions at six rearrangement sites were assigned. Clonotype counts were normalized to sorted cell number within each subset before computing true diversity and Gini coefficients with the tcR R package. The overlap coefficient, calculated on TCRB nucleotide sequences, was used to quantify repertoire sharing. Out-of-frame TCRB sequences from naive cells were analyzed to stand in for the pre-selection repertoire. TCRdb stores this immuneACCESS table with in-frame sequences only. Part of the clones is absent; in the studies checked, under half of the shortfall reflects unresolved V genes, and no reason is known for the rest. The DNA gave D and trimming, while V, J and clone size come from that table. Across this sample there are hundreds of thousands of clones, with around 15% seen only once. Together, the top ten hold 0.093% of the sample.

This clonotype was obtained from a man younger than 30 in good health. The sequence is built from TRBV7-8 and TRBJ1-2; 9 bases in the junction line up with TRBD1. Material: naive CD4+ T cells from blood. The cell subset or site label on this specimen signifies: true naive CD4+ T cells. At the DNA level, the sequence is TGTGCCAGCCGTAAACAGGGGGCGCTTGGCTACACCTTC. It is translated as CASRKQGALGYTF.